Shown below are 7 T cell receptor beta chains from a single sample sequenced in a study of T cell changes during pregnancy in multiple sclerosis. Using immunoSEQ multiplex PCR, the repertoire was profiled, and TCRdb retains in-frame clones only, with some absent. The sample carries about 80,000 clones, about 92% recorded once. The sample in question was peripheral blood, obtained before pregnancy. Receptors were obtained from a female donor with multiple sclerosis, enrolled in a pregnancy study.

The chain recombines TRBV6-5 with TRBJ2-7; 7 bases align to TRBD2. The CDR3 is 15 amino acids. The trim removed 0 bases at V and 1 base at J, leaving 3 bases unmatched. Germline loops: CDR1 MNHEY, CDR2 SVGAGI. The CDR3 DNA reads as TGTGCCAGCAGTTACTCTGCTAGCGGATCCTACGAGCAGTACTTC. The encoded protein is CASSYSASGSYEQYF.

This chain connects TRBV11-2 to TRBJ2-7; D might be TRBD1 (5 bases). The CDR3 is made up of 14 amino acids. V lost 0 bases to trimming and J lost 0 bases, with 6 bases between them. Germline CDR1 reads SGHAT; CDR2 reads FQNNGV. CDR3 region: CASSLDRASYEQYF. CDR3 nucleotide sequence: TGTGCCAGCAGCTTAGACAGGGCCTCCTACGAGCAGTACTTC.

The gene calls are TRBV6-6 and TRBJ2-7, with a possible D match to TRBD1 (6 bases). The CDR3 consists of 12 residues. The germline V gene encodes CDR1 MNHNY and CDR2 SVGAGI (reference sequence). Trimming shortened V by 5 bases and J by 6 bases, and 11 bases separated the two germline ends. The CDR3 here is CASSQGTVEQYF. CDR3 nucleotides: TGTGCCAGCAGTCAGGGGACGGTCGAGCAGTACTTC.

This chain uses TRBV7-9 with TRBJ2-7; weak D call: TRBD2 (6 bases). The CDR3 spans 15 residues. V was trimmed by 1 base and J by 2 bases, leaving 12 bases between them. From germline, CDR1 is SEHNR and CDR2 FQNEAQ (reference sequence). DNA of the CDR3: TGTGCCAGCAGCTTAGGGGAGGATTGGACCTACGAGCAGTACTTC. Residues: CASSLGEDWTYEQYF.

V usage is TRBV2 and J usage is TRBJ2-7; D gene unclear. The V and J ends lost 6 bases and 5 bases respectively, with 8 bases between them. The CDR3 covers 11 residues. Germline V gives CDR1 SNHLY, CDR2 FYNNEI. The CDR3 here is CASSYDHEQYF. In nucleotides, the CDR3 is TGTGCCAGCAGCTACGATCACGAGCAGTACTTC. Supplemented by reference TRBV2 and TRBJ2-7, the full variable domain reads EPEVTQTPSHQVTQMGQEVILRCVPISNHLYFYWYRQILGQKVEFLVSFYNNEISEKSEIFDDQFSVERPDGSNFTLKIRSTKLEDSAMYFCASSYDHEQYFGPGTRLTVT.

The chain joins TRBV4-2 to TRBJ2-5; TRBD2 aligns across 7 bases. CDR3 size: 14 residues. V trimming: 0 bases; J trimming: 5 bases; junction bases outside the gene matches: 3. CDR1 is LGHNA and CDR2 is YNFKEQ in the germline V gene. The DNA for the CDR3 is TGTGCCAGCAGCCAAGATCCAGCGGGGGAGACCCAGTACTTC. This codes for CASSQDPAGETQYF.

V gene TRBV7-9 combines with J gene TRBJ2-7; 10 nucleotides agree with TRBD1. The CDR3 has 15 amino acids. Germline CDR1 reads SEHNR; CDR2 reads FQNEAQ (reference sequence). V gave up 5 bases and J gave up 3 bases; unmatched junction bases: 7. CDR3 coding DNA: TGTGCCAGCAGCCGCTCCCGGGACAGGGGCTACGAGCAGTACTTC. Its protein is CASSRSRDRGYEQYF.